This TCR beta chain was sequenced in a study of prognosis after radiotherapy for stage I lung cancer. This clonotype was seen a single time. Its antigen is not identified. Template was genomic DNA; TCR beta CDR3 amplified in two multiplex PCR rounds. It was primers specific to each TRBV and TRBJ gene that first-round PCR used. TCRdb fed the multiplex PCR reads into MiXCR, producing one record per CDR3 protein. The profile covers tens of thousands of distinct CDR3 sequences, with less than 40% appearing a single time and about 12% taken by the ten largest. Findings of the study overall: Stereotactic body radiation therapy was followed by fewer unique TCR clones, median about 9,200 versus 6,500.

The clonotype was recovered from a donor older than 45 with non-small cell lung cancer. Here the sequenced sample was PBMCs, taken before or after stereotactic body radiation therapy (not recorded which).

The CDR3 spells CAIRVLAGVGAGELFF. Here the CDR3 DNA reads TGTGCCATCAGAGTACTAGCGGGAGTTGGGGCCGGGGAGCTGTTTTTT. The genes are TRBV27 and TRBJ2-2; 11 bases line up with TRBD2. The V and J ends lost 10 bases and 6 bases, in that order; junction bases with no gene match: 13. The CDR3 has 16 residues. Germline CDR1 and CDR2: MNHEY and SMNVEV (reference sequence).